Listed here are 13 T cell receptor beta chains from one sample, sequenced in a study of T-cell reconstitution after alpha-beta-depleted transplantation in children. Preparing the TCRbeta library involved the use of unique molecular identifiers. TCRdb analysed the PCR reads with MiXCR anew, one entry per CDR3 protein. The table shows approximately 640,000 distinct CDR3 sequences, with approximately 15% occurring only once. Sample: PBMCs from the stem cell graft donor, taken from the stem cell graft. The source is a human donor who donated a stem cell graft to a child with acute myeloid leukemia.

This clonotype was found many times. The chain has TRBV12-3 or TRBV12-4 and TRBJ2-1; D may match TRBD1 or TRBD2 (5 bases each). V was pared by 7 bases and J by 9 bases, with 13 bases between. This CDR3 comprises 12 residues. The CDR3 region has the DNA TGTGCCAGCACCTTGGGGGTTGGTGAGCAGTTCTTC. Encoded protein: CASTLGVGEQFF.

This clonotype was counted only a few times. The CDR3 nucleotides read TGTGCCAGCAGCTTAAATCGGGACAGGGAAGCTTTCTTT. It is translated as CASSLNRDREAFF. This rearrangement joins TRBV7-9 to TRBJ1-1; 8 nucleotides agree with TRBD1. Germline loops: CDR1 SEHNR, CDR2 FQNEAQ (reference sequence). The V gene end was trimmed by 2 bases and the J gene end by 8 bases; junction bases not matched to a gene: 4. This CDR3 has 13 amino acids.

At least ten counts were recorded for this clonotype. This chain joins TRBV20-1 and TRBJ2-2; 9 positions agree with TRBD1. There are 13 residues in the CDR3. The germline V gene has CDR1 DFQATT and CDR2 SNEGSKA (reference sequence). Trimming at V came to 5 bases and at J to 5 bases, leaving 3 bases not matched to a gene. CDR3 protein: CSASDRGTGELFF. The CDR3 DNA sequence: TGCAGTGCTTCGGACAGGGGAACCGGGGAGCTGTTTTTT.

The chain carries TRBV24-1 and TRBJ2-1, with 7 bases matching TRBD2. CDR3 size: 11 residues. Trimming at V came to 9 bases and at J to 13 bases, leaving 8 bases not matched to a gene. Germline V CDR1 and CDR2: KGHDR, SFDVKD. CDR3 loop: CATGEGADQFF. CDR3 coding DNA: TGTGCCACCGGGGAGGGAGCAGATCAGTTCTTC.

The rearrangement uses TRBV12-3 or TRBV12-4 and TRBJ1-2; no reliable D call. CDR3 length equals 17 residues. V lost 3 bases to trimming and J lost 3 bases, with 20 bases between them. The DNA for the CDR3 is TGTGCCAGCAGTTTGCGACCCGTCCCAATTGGGGACTATGGCTACACCTTC. Its protein product is CASSLRPVPIGDYGYTF.

This clonotype has a count of ten or more. Written as DNA, the CDR3 is TGTGCCAGCAGGAGTGGACAGGGGGACCCTGAAGCTTTCTTT. It yields the protein CASRSGQGDPEAFF. The V call is TRBV7-2, the J call TRBJ1-1; 10 bases fit TRBD1. The CDR3 is 14 residues long. Germline V CDR1 and CDR2: SGHTA, FQGNSA. V dropped 6 bases and J dropped 6; count of bases not matched to a gene: 7.

This clonotype was counted between two and nine times. The chain combines TRBV20-1 with TRBJ2-7; D is unresolved. This CDR3 is built from 15 residues. V gave up 1 base and J gave up 6 bases, with 19 bases separating them. Germline loops: CDR1 DFQATT, CDR2 SNEGSKA (reference sequence). The CDR3 here is CSARAAFGRNGEQYF. DNA of the CDR3: TGCAGTGCTAGAGCCGCATTTGGCCGGAACGGCGAGCAGTACTTC.

This clonotype was picked up many times. In DNA form, the CDR3 reads TGCAGTTCTCAAAGCACTAGCGGGGAGATCGTTAGCACAGATACGCAGTATTTT. Amino acids: CSSQSTSGEIVSTDTQYF. This chain uses TRBV20-1 with TRBJ2-3; 10 nucleotides match TRBD2. The germline V gene encodes CDR1 DFQATT and CDR2 SNEGSKA (reference sequence). V was clipped by 8 bases and J by 0 bases; unmatched bases: 17. The CDR3 is 18 residues long.

The V and J genes are TRBV7-7 and TRBJ2-5; D unresolved. V shed 3 bases and J shed 4 bases, with 12 bases lying between them. This CDR3 has 14 amino acids. Germline CDR1 is SSHAT and CDR2 is FNYEAQ (reference sequence). CDR3 protein: CASSLLALGETQYF. CDR3 DNA sequence: TGTGCCAGCAGCTTGTTGGCCCTAGGAGAGACCCAGTACTTC.

This clonotype showed up just once. The V and J genes are TRBV14 and TRBJ2-3; 15 bases are shared with TRBD2. Germline-derived CDR1 and CDR2 are SGHDN and FVKESK. V trimming: 2 bases; J trimming: 4 bases; junction bases outside the gene matches: 22. CDR3 length: 23 residues. In DNA, the CDR3 is TGTGCCAGCAGCCAAACCCCGGGAGGACTAGCGGGGGGGCCTCCTTCTAACCCAGATACGCAGTATTTT. This sequence encodes CASSQTPGGLAGGPPSNPDTQYF.

In this sample, this clonotype turned up many times. The V and J genes are TRBV20-1 and TRBJ1-1; D is unresolved. The CDR3 runs to 13 residues. CDR1 is DFQATT, CDR2 SNEGSKA, per germline (reference sequence). Trimming pared 3 bases from V and 6 bases from J, leaving 14 bases between. Here the CDR3 reads CSARKDPGAEAFF. For the CDR3, the DNA is TGCAGTGCTAGGAAGGACCCTGGCGCTGAAGCTTTCTTT.

This clonotype was observed many times. The rearrangement joins TRBV20-1 to TRBJ1-4; the D is unclear. Germline V gene data show CDR1 as DFQATT and CDR2 as SNEGSKA (reference sequence). This CDR3 is built from 16 residues. V was pared by 0 bases and J by 4 bases, with 15 bases between. The CDR3 coding sequence is TGCAGTGCTAGAGAGTTGTTCACGGGCCATAATGAAAAACTGTTTTTT. This translates into CSARELFTGHNEKLFF.

This clonotype appeared a few times. The V gene is TRBV5-1, the J gene TRBJ1-2; 9 bases align to TRBD1. V lost 6 bases and J lost 6; bases outside the gene matches: 15. From germline, CDR1 is SGHRS and CDR2 YFSETQ. The CDR3 spans 16 residues. CDR3 nucleotide sequence: TGCGCCAGCACCGCGGGACAGGGTTCCAGGGAGGATGGCTACACCTTC. Translation gives CASTAGQGSREDGYTF.